Listed below are T cell receptor beta chains from one sample, sequenced in a study of cytomegalovirus exposure and HLA in healthy donors. Sequencing used immunoSEQ multiplex PCR; TCRdb keeps in-frame clones, though not all of them. The profile shows approximately 110,000 clones, over 55% of them singletons. Sequencing was done on a sample of PBMCs. These receptor sequences come from a man aged 18-30 years in good health and CMV-seropositive. Each CDR3 is given with its conserved first and last residue. Each record gives: clone size, V gene, J gene, D gene, CDR3 length, CDR3 DNA, CDR3 protein. A D gene is named only where the DNA matches it firmly. Size is stated for part of the rows, as once, few or many counts, or as a class when the clone is expanded.

>-|TRBV7-9|TRBJ1-2|-|13
TGTGCCAGCAGTTTCCCCGGCGGTGACGGCTACACCTTC
CASSFPGGDGYTF
>-|TRBV15|TRBJ1-5|TRBD1|15
TGTGCCACCAGCACGACAGGGTCGCGCAATCAGCCCCAGCATTTT
CATSTTGSRNQPQHF
>few|TRBV5-1|TRBJ1-1|-|13
TGCGCCAGCAGCCCTGTCACTGATCGAGGAGCTTTCTTT
CASSPVTDRGAFF
>-|TRBV15|TRBJ2-1|TRBD2|19
TGTGCCACCAGCAGAGATAGGAGGTCTAGCGGGGGCCTCTACAATGAGCAGTTCTTC
CATSRDRRSSGGLYNEQFF
>-|TRBV2|TRBJ1-5|-|14
TGTGCCAGCAGTGAAGACCAACAGACCCCGCCCCAGCATTTT
CASSEDQQTPPQHF
>-|TRBV6-1|TRBJ2-5|-|13
TGTGCCAGCAGCCGCGGTCTCCAAGAGACCCAGTACTTC
CASSRGLQETQYF
>few|TRBV7-9|TRBJ2-3|-|15
TGTGCCAGCAGCTTAGTGCGGCTCAGCACAGATACGCAGTATTTT
CASSLVRLSTDTQYF
>few|TRBV7-8|TRBJ1-1|TRBD1|14
TGTGCCAGCAGCCCGGGACAGGGACACACTGAAGCTTTCTTT
CASSPGQGHTEAFF
>once|TRBV10-2|TRBJ2-2|-|13
TGCGCCACCGAGGTAGGATCTCCCGGGGAGCTGTTTTTT
CATEVGSPGELFF
>-|TRBV7-9|TRBJ2-3|-|14
TGTGCCAGCAGCCTCAGGGGCAACACAGATACGCAGTATTTT
CASSLRGNTDTQYF
>few|TRBV5-5|TRBJ2-6|TRBD1|16
TGTGCCAGCAGCTTGACTGGGACAGCTGGGGCCAACGTCCTGACTTTC
CASSLTGTAGANVLTF
>-|TRBV7-2|TRBJ2-3|-|14
TGTGCCAGCAGCTTGGAAGCGGGCACAGATACGCAGTATTTT
CASSLEAGTDTQYF
>-|TRBV7-2|TRBJ2-3|TRBD2|16
TGTGCCAGCAGCCCCCTAGCGGGGGGGAGCACAGATACGCAGTATTTT
CASSPLAGGSTDTQYF
>-|TRBV18|TRBJ1-5|TRBD1|15
TGTGCCAGCTCAGATACAGGGGGCGCGTGGCAGCCCCAGCATTTT
CASSDTGGAWQPQHF
>-|TRBV5-1|TRBJ2-1|-|15
TGCGCCAGCAGCCCCCCTGCGTCAACCTACAATGAGCAGTTCTTC
CASSPPASTYNEQFF
>-|TRBV5-8|TRBJ2-3|TRBD2|18
TGTGCCAGCAGCCGAAGGGTACTAGCGGGGGGAAAGGCTGATACGCAGTATTTT
CASSRRVLAGGKADTQYF
>few|TRBV6-1|TRBJ1-1|-|15
TGTGCCAGCAGAAATTTCCAGGGGTTGAACACTGAAGCTTTCTTT
CASRNFQGLNTEAFF
>-|TRBV6-5|TRBJ2-5|TRBD2|14
TGTGCCAGCAGGGGGACTAGCGTGAGGGGGACCCAGTACTTC
CASRGTSVRGTQYF
>-|TRBV6-5|TRBJ2-3|-|14
TGTGCCAGTGCCTCTCGCGCTCAGGGGGGTACGCAGTATTTT
CASASRAQGGTQYF
>-|TRBV7-9|TRBJ1-3|-|17
TGTGCCAGCAGCTTAGGGGGCCAATATCTCCCTGGAAACACCATATACTTT
CASSLGGQYLPGNTIYF
>-|TRBV20-1|TRBJ1-1|-|11
TGCAGTGCCAGCCAGGGTCCTGAAGCTTTCTTT
CSASQGPEAFF
>-|TRBV6-1|TRBJ1-2|TRBD1|13
TGTGCCAGCCTAGACAGGGCGAACTATGGCTACACCTTC
CASLDRANYGYTF
>-|TRBV2|TRBJ1-3|-|15
TGTGCCAGCAGTGTACAGCCGACCTCTGGAAACACCATATATTTT
CASSVQPTSGNTIYF
>-|TRBV5-1|TRBJ2-1|TRBD2|17
TGCGCCAGCAGCTCCGGCGGGGCAGCGGGGGGGCACAATGAGCAGTTCTTC
CASSSGGAAGGHNEQFF
>-|TRBV6-5|TRBJ2-5|TRBD1|15
TGTGCCAGCAGTTACTCCGACAGGGGGCGGGAGACCCAGTACTTC
CASSYSDRGRETQYF
>-|TRBV4-1|TRBJ2-1|TRBD1|18
TGCGCCAGCAGCCAAGTTTTTACCCCCGGGACAGGGGTCAATGAGCAGTTCTTC
CASSQVFTPGTGVNEQFF
>-|TRBV19|TRBJ2-4|TRBD1|17
TGTGCCATCGGGGCCCCAGGGACAGGGGGGGGCAAAAACATTCAGTACTTC
CAIGAPGTGGGKNIQYF
>-|TRBV29-1|TRBJ1-1|-|14
TGCAGCGCAAGCGCCCGGGTTGCGAGCACTGAAGCTTTCTTT
CSASARVASTEAFF
>-|TRBV28|TRBJ2-3|TRBD2|16
TGTGCCAGCAGTACAACACTAGCGGGGAGCACAGATACGCAGTATTTT
CASSTTLAGSTDTQYF